The subject of this entry is one T cell receptor (beta chain). These data are taken from a study of CD8 T cells in Susac syndrome. cDNA came from roughly 0.53 to 1 ug RNA primed by random hexamers. TCRdb ran MiXCR on the immunoSEQ multiplex PCR reads and lists one entry per CDR3 protein. The table lists about 190,000 distinct CDR3 sequences, nearly 97% of them singletons. Per germline, CDR1 SQVTM and CDR2 ANQGSEA. The V and J ends lost 4 bases and 4 bases respectively, with 7 bases between them. This CDR3 comprises 11 residues. The sequencing sample was made of CD4+ T cells from PBMCs. The TCR sequence derives from a human donor with Susac syndrome. The V gene is TRBV29-1, the J gene TRBJ1-2; the D is unclear. The CDR3 DNA reads TGCAGCGTTGTGGGCGGCTATGGCTACACCTTC. Amino acids: CSVVGGYGYTF. The full variable domain, in which reference TRBV29-1 and TRBJ1-2 provide the parts outside the CDR3, is SAVISQKPSRDICQRGTSLTIQCQVDSQVTMMFWYRQQPGQSLTLIATANQGSEATYESGFVIDKFPISRPNLTFSTLTVSNMSPEDSSIYLCSVVGGYGYTFGSGTRLTVV.